The next 19 T cell receptor beta chains were all read from a single sample in a study of tumor and adjacent non-tumor tissue in lung cancer. TCRbeta libraries were built with three rounds of nested PCR, modified from ARM-PCR. TCRdb called the multiplex PCR reads again in MiXCR, with one record for every CDR3 protein. The table shows about 110,000 distinct CDR3 sequences, with roughly 84% occurring only once. The template was RNA from unsorted bulk tissue. The sequencing input was lung tumor tissue. The receptors originated from an older man with non-small cell lung cancer.

Worth noting for this clonotype: A single base separates this from a much larger clone, so it may be a read error. This chain links TRBV28 with TRBJ1-5; D remains ambiguous. Per the germline V gene, CDR1 is MDHEN and CDR2 is SYDVKM. CDR3 size: 12 residues. The CDR3 region has the DNA TGTGCCATCAAAAAAGGGTATCAGTCCCAGCATTTT. Its translation: CAIKKGYQSQHF.

The chain has TRBV6-5 and TRBJ2-5; D perhaps matches TRBD1 (6 bases). This CDR3 contains 14 residues. Germline values: CDR1 MNHEY, CDR2 SVGAGI. V lost 2 bases to trimming and J lost 1 base, with 8 bases between them. Written as DNA, the CDR3 is TGTGCCAGCAGTTACGAGACAGGCCAAGAGACCCAGTACTTC. Amino acid sequence: CASSYETGQETQYF.

This chain uses TRBV4-3 with TRBJ2-1; 10 nucleotides match TRBD2. In germline, CDR1 is LGHNA, CDR2 YSLEER. The CDR3 length is 20 residues. V lost 2 bases, J lost 3 bases, and 16 bases stayed unmatched. CDR3 in DNA: TGCGCCAGCAGCCAATTCACCACGTCCGGGACTAGCGACATCTACAATGAGCAGTTCTTC. Translation: CASSQFTTSGTSDIYNEQFF.

In regard to this clonotype: A much larger clone lies a single base off, so this may be a read error. In this CDR3 the conserved last residue, phenylalanine or tryptophan, is missing, so a read error is likely. The chain carries TRBV2 and TRBJ2-5, with 11 bases matching TRBD2. Unmatched junction bases numbered 4, after V lost 6 bases and J lost 7 bases. Germline V gene lookup returns CDR1 SNHLY and CDR2 FYNNEI. CDR3 length equals 13 residues. The chain's CDR3 is CASSPGLAGTQYS. The CDR3 DNA is TGTGCCAGCAGCCCAGGACTAGCGGGGACCCAGTACTCC.

Details on this clonotype: Mismatch with germline at one junction end may stem from a read error. The chain links TRBV5-4 to TRBJ2-6, with a tentative D call TRBD1 (7 bases). The CDR3 length is 13 residues. Germline-derived CDR1 and CDR2 are SGHNT and YYREEE (reference sequence). For the CDR3, the DNA is TGTGCCAGCAGCCAGGAGGGGGCCGACGTCCTGACTTTC. Its protein product is CASSQEGADVLTF.

As for this clonotype: One end of the junction is discordant with germline, which a read error may explain. The chain is built from TRBV12-3 or TRBV12-4 and TRBJ2-5; a possible D gene is TRBD2 (6 bases). The CDR3 loop spans 20 amino acids. DNA of the CDR3: TGTGCCTGCAGAAAAAGCGACCACTCGACTAGTGGGCTTCCCCAGGAGACCCAGTACTTC. It yields the protein CACRKSDHSTSGLPQETQYF.

As regards this clonotype: Relative to the germline gene, one junction end is altered; a read error may explain this. The rearrangement links TRBV5-5 to TRBJ2-1, with D tentatively TRBD1 or TRBD2 (5 bases each). CDR1 and CDR2 from the germline V gene are SGHKS and YYEKEE (reference sequence). The CDR3 length is 16 residues. CDR3 nucleotide sequence: TGTGCCAGCAGCTCGGTTGGGGGTAAGTCCTACAATGAGCAGCTCTTC. Translating gives CASSSVGGKSYNEQLF.

Regarding this clonotype: Being one base from a much bigger clone, this may be a read error. The chain couples TRBV20-1 to TRBJ2-7, with 7 positions matching TRBD1. CDR1 is DFQATT and CDR2 is SNEGSKA in the germline V gene (reference sequence). This CDR3 spans 16 amino acids. With V trimmed by 3 bases and J by 6 bases, 17 bases remained unmatched. This CDR3 is CSARQPGQRILGEQYF. The CDR3 coding sequence is TGCAGTGCTAGGCAACCGGGACAGAGGATTCTCGGCGAGCAGTACTTC.

Notes on this clonotype: Because it lacks the conserved phenylalanine or tryptophan at the end, this CDR3 is likely a read error. The DNA is omitted, as the CDR3 cannot be located on it reliably, and the CDR3 follows TCRdb's listing. The gene calls are TRBV6-5 and TRBJ2-1; the table's D call of TRBD2 was not tested on the DNA. From germline, CDR1 is MNHEY and CDR2 SVGAGI. The CDR3 extends over 15 residues, inclusive of both ends. This CDR3 reads CASSYLGGSGRAAFL.

Of note for this clonotype: One end of the junction fails to match germline, which may point to a read error. The chain is built from TRBV10-1 and TRBJ1-2; no firm D call. From germline, CDR1 is WNHNN and CDR2 SYGVQD (reference sequence). The CDR3 loop spans 15 amino acids. The CDR3 sequence: CASSKSTCQPYGYSF. The CDR3 DNA reads TGCGCCAGCAGTAAGTCGACATGCCAACCCTATGGCTACAGCTTC.

The CDR3 region is CASSYVRKTYEQYF. DNA for the CDR3: TGTGCCAGCAGTTACGTGAGGAAGACTTACGAGCAGTACTTC. The rearrangement links TRBV6-5 to TRBJ2-7, with D unresolved. The CDR3 has 14 amino acids. Germline CDR1 is MNHEY and CDR2 is SVGAGI. With 2 bases removed from V and 4 bases from J, the gap between germline ends came to 12 bases.

Concerning this clonotype itself: This likely comes from a read error, as the CDR3 has no conserved phenylalanine or tryptophan at its end. The CDR3 region is CASSLDSGRYEQYL. The CDR3, as DNA: TGTGCCAGCAGCTTAGATAGCGGGAGATACGAGCAGTACTTA. The chain is built from TRBV11-2 and TRBJ2-7; 9 positions agree with TRBD2. V lost 0 bases and J lost 4; bases outside the gene matches: 1. The CDR3 loop spans 14 amino acids. CDR1 SGHAT and CDR2 FQNNGV come from the germline V gene.

Details on this clonotype: This may stem from a read error, because a much larger clone lies one nucleotide away. The chain joins TRBV24-1 to TRBJ1-2; 12 positions match TRBD1. The CDR3 has 15 residues. The trim removed 4 bases at V and 7 bases at J, leaving 6 bases unmatched. The germline gives CDR1 KGHDR, CDR2 SFDVKD. Written as DNA, the CDR3 is TGTGCCACCAGTGACTCGGGACAGGGGGCCGTTGGCTACACCTTC. Translating gives CATSDSGQGAVGYTF.

Worth noting for this clonotype: One end of the junction varies from germline; a read error may be responsible. The genes are TRBV5-1 and TRBJ1-1, with D perhaps matching TRBD1 (5 bases). The CDR3 spans 14 residues. In germline, CDR1 is SGHRS, CDR2 YFSETQ. CDR3 region: CANSFYRIHTETFF. Here the CDR3 DNA reads TGCGCCAACAGCTTCTACAGGATTCACACTGAAACTTTCTTT. The full variable domain, completed using reference TRBV5-1 and TRBJ1-1, is KAGVTQTPRYLIKTRGQQVTLSCSPISGHRSVSWYQQTPGQGLQFLFEYFSETQRNKGNFPGRFSGRQFSNSRSEMNVSTLELGDSALYLCANSFYRIHTETFFGQGTRLTVV.

Concerning this clonotype: This CDR3 is missing its conserved last phenylalanine or tryptophan, likely due to a read error. The V call is TRBV29-1, the J call TRBJ2-2; 10 nucleotides match TRBD2. The length of the CDR3 is 14 residues. CDR1 and CDR2 (germline): SQVTM, ANQGSEA. CDR3 sequence: CSADVAGGTGKLFS. Here the CDR3 DNA reads TGCAGCGCTGATGTAGCGGGGGGCACCGGGAAGCTGTTTTCT.

With regard to this clonotype: The junction does not match germline at one end; this may be a read error. Written as DNA, the CDR3 is TGTACCAGCAGCTTGGTCGTGTTGGCGAGCACAGATACGCAGTATTTT. As protein: CTSSLVVLASTDTQYF. The chain joins TRBV5-6 to TRBJ2-3, with no clear D. The CDR3 is 16 residues long. Germline V gives CDR1 SGHDT, CDR2 YYEEEE. The whole variable domain, filled in from reference TRBV5-6 and TRBJ2-3, reads DAGVTQSPTHLIKTRGQQVTLRCSPKSGHDTVSWYQQALGQGPQFIFQYYEEEERQRGNFPDRFSGHQFPNYSSELNVNALLLGDSALYLCTSSLVVLASTDTQYFGPGTRLTVL.

This clonotype has just one count. Its ends do not fully match the called genes, so a read error is possible. This sequence joins TRBV29-1 and TRBJ1-1, with 10 bases fitting TRBD1. CDR1 and CDR2 (germline): SQVTM, ANQGSEA. This CDR3 has 16 residues. Here the CDR3 reads CSVGTGGVSMYTVAFF. The CDR3 DNA reads as TGCAGCGTTGGGACAGGGGGAGTAAGTATGTACACTGTAGCTTTCTTT.

Comments on this clonotype: An end of the junction differs from the germline gene, which may be a read error. The V gene is TRBV5-1, the J gene TRBJ1-2; unclear D gene. Germline CDR1 SGHRS, CDR2 YFSETQ. The CDR3 is 13 residues long. The CDR3 coding sequence is TGCGCCAGCTGCTTGGAACAATTCTATGACTACACCTTC. Protein: CASCLEQFYDYTF.

This clonotype was seen only once. The junction does not match germline at one end; this may be a read error. This chain links TRBV12-3 or TRBV12-4 with TRBJ1-6; TRBD1 is a possible D gene (6 bases). There are 14 residues in the CDR3. DNA of the CDR3: TGCGCCAGCAATCGGACAGTCTATAATTCACCCATCCACTTT. Its protein product is CASNRTVYNSPIHF.